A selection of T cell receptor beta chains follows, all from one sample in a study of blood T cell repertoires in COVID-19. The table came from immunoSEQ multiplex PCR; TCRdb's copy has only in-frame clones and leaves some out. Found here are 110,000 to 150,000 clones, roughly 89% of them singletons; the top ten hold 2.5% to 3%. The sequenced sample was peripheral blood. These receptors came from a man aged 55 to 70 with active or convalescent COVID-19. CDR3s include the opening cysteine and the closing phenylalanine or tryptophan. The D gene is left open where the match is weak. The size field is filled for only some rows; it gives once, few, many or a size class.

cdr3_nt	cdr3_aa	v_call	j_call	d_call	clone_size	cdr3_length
TGTGCCAGCAGTTTAGTGTCGGGTAAACTGTTTTTT	CASSLVSGKLFF	TRBV28	TRBJ1-4	-	-	12
TGTGCCAGCAGTTTAGGGCAGCAGGCCAATGAGCAGTTCTTC	CASSLGQQANEQFF	TRBV27	TRBJ2-1	-	-	14
TGTGCCAGCAGCCCAGGGCAGGGAAAGTTGTCCTACGAGCAGTACTTC	CASSPGQGKLSYEQYF	TRBV7-3	TRBJ2-7	-	once	16
TGTGCCAGCGGGGTGTCGGGGGGGACTGAAGCTTTCTTT	CASGVSGGTEAFF	TRBV27	TRBJ1-1	-	-	13
TGTGCCATCAGCGCGACGAGGGGACAGGGTGATGAAAAACTGTTTTTT	CAISATRGQGDEKLFF	TRBV10-3	TRBJ1-4	TRBD1	-	16
TGTGCCAGAAGCGATCCAGCGAACACCGGGGAGCTGTTTTTT	CARSDPANTGELFF	TRBV5-3	TRBJ2-2	-	-	14
TGTGCCAGCAGCTTAGGTTCTGGTCAGGCCGCGTTGGTTAGCTACACCTTC	CASSLGSGQAALVSYTF	TRBV7-9	TRBJ1-2	-	-	17
TGTGCCAGTAGCGGGACTAGCGGGCCTCTCGAGTCCAGTGAGCAGTTCTTC	CASSGTSGPLESSEQFF	TRBV19	TRBJ2-1	TRBD2	many	17
TGTGCCAGCAGCGTTTCCAGGGGGCAAGGGACTGAAGCTTTCTTT	CASSVSRGQGTEAFF	TRBV11-1	TRBJ1-1	TRBD1	few	15
TGTGCCAGCAGCTTAGGAGAGGAAGGTTGGAGGCGGGATACGCAGTATTTT	CASSLGEEGWRRDTQYF	TRBV7-2	TRBJ2-3	-	-	17